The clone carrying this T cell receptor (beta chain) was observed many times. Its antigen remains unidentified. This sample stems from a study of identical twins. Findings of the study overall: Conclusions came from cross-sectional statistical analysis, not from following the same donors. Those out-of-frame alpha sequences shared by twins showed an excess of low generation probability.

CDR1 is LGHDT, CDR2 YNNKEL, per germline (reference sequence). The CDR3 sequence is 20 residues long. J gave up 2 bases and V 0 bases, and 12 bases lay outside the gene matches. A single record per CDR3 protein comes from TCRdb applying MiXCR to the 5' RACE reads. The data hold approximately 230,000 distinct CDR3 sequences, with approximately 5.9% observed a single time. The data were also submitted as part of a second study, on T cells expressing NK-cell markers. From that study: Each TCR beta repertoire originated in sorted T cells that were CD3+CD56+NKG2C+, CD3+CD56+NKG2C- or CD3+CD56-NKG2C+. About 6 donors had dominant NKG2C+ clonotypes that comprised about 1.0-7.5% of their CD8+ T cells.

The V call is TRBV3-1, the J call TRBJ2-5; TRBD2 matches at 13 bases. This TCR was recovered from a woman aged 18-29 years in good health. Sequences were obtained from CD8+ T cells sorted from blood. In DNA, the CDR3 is TGTGCCAGCAGCCAAGACGGACTAGCGGGGGACCAGTATTTACAAGAGACCCAGTACTTC. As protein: CASSQDGLAGDQYLQETQYF.